This TCR beta chain was captured in a study of glioma-infiltrating T cells. Germline assignment: CDR1 LNHDA and CDR2 SQIVND (reference sequence). The CDR3 extends over 15 amino acids. V was clipped by 3 bases and J by 4 bases, with 15 bases between them. TCR alpha and beta CDR3 regions were amplified from RNA using iRepertoire nested multiplex PCR. One-step reverse transcription and amplification started from around 100-400 ng of tissue mRNA or PBMC total RNA. MiXCR was run by TCRdb on the multiplex PCR reads, yielding one entry per CDR3 protein. Of about 94,000 distinct CDR3 sequences listed, 23% are singletons.

The sequence was obtained from a human donor with low-grade glioma or glioblastoma, undergoing nonglioma brain surgery, or in good health (not recorded which). The sample consisted of glioma tissue, nonneoplastic brain tissue, or PBMCs (not recorded which). The gene calls are TRBV19 and TRBJ1-1, with a tentative D call TRBD1 (5 bases). The CDR3 region has the DNA TGTGCCAGTAGTATTTCTGGGGCGTTGGGCACTGAAGCTTTCTTT. It is translated as CASSISGALGTEAFF.